This T cell receptor beta chain appears in the sequencing data of a study of blood T cell repertoires in COVID-19. Across the whole study: PBMCs, B-cell-depleted T cells, or T cells were the source of the cDNA or gDNA that made up the material.

In the authors' methods: How many nucleated cells were present was estimated from reference gene primer amplification. Method: immunoSEQ multiplex PCR; TCRdb's copy keeps in-frame clones and lacks some. For V, J and clone size, that table is used; D and trimming come from the DNA. The table lists roughly 70,000 clones, about 86% of them singletons. Germline V CDR1 and CDR2: LGHNA, YSLEER. The CDR3 has 14 residues. This clone was picked up one time. Material for sequencing was peripheral blood. This clonotype was obtained from a human donor in a cohort sampled during active COVID-19. V usage is TRBV4-3 and J usage is TRBJ2-7; 12 bases map to TRBD1. The CDR3: CTNLRDRGPHEQYF. CDR3 in DNA: TGCACCAATCTCCGGGACAGGGGGCCCCACGAGCAGTACTTC.